This TCR beta chain was profiled in a study of blood T cell repertoires in COVID-19. On the study more broadly: Sites in the United States, Italy and Spain provided acute and convalescent COVID-19 samples. PBMCs, B-cell-depleted T cells, or T cells were the source of the cDNA or gDNA that made up the material.

Recruited during active infection, patients (from Seattle) were subsequently followed longitudinally. Per the original methods: Researchers report that nucleated cell counts were estimated from reference gene primer amplification. Some clones are missing from TCRdb's copy, which holds only in-frame ones; the method was immunoSEQ multiplex PCR. The DNA gave D and trimming, while V, J and clone size come from that table. The sample has about 300,000 clones; approximately 84% are singletons. Between the trimmed V and J ends, which lost 0 bases and 10 bases, there was a span of 11 bases. The length of the CDR3 is 14 residues. Germline CDR1 is SGDLS and CDR2 is YYNGEE.

Specimen: peripheral blood. V and J are TRBV9 and TRBJ1-6; D is unclear. The receptor was derived from a human donor with COVID-19, enrolled during active disease. The donor label of this sample is uncertain. DNA of the CDR3: TGTGCCAGCAGCGTAGAGGTGGAGAGGTCACCCCTCCACTTT. Amino acid sequence: CASSVEVERSPLHF.